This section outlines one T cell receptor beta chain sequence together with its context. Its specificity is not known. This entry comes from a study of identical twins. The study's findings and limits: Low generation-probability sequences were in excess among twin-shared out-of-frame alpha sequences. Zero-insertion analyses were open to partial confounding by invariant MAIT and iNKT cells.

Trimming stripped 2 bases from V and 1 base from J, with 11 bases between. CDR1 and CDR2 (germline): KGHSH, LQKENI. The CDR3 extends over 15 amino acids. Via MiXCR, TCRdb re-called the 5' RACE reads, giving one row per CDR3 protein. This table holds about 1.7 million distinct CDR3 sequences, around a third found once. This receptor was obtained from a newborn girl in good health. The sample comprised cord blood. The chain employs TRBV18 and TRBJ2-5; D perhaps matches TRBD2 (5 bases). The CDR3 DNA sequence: TGTGCCAGCTCACCAATGGGAGCCTCCCAAGAGACCCAGTACTTC. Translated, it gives CASSPMGASQETQYF.